The 6 T cell receptor beta chains given below trace back to one sample, sequenced in a study of shared clonotypes between healthy human individuals. Data came from immunoSEQ multiplex PCR; TCRdb stores just in-frame clones and leaves some out. The sample lists approximately 1,000,000 clones, approximately 80% seen once, with 0.5% to 0.6% in the top ten. The sample was memory CD4+ T cells from PBMCs. Described subset: CD45RA-negative fraction. Receptors originate from a man between 18 and 35 years old in good health. Some clones in this sample may be carry-over from other donors' samples.

The chain uses TRBV2 and TRBJ2-7, with 10 positions matching TRBD1. Germline loops: CDR1 SNHLY, CDR2 FYNNEI. Trimming removed 8 bases from V and 5 bases from J; junction bases left unmatched: 12. This CDR3 spans 15 amino acids. Written as DNA, the CDR3 is TGTGCCAGCTCTAACCCCGACAGGGGGCGGGACGAGCAGTACTTC. Encoded protein: CASSNPDRGRDEQYF.

This rearrangement joins TRBV19 to TRBJ1-2, with 7 bases aligning to TRBD1. This CDR3 contains 15 residues. Germline CDR1 and CDR2: LNHDA and SQIVND (reference sequence). The trim removed 3 bases at V and 2 bases at J, leaving 6 bases unmatched. Here the CDR3 DNA reads TGTGCCAGTAGTATGTCTCTGGGACAGAACTATGGCTACACCTTC. It encodes CASSMSLGQNYGYTF. The full variable domain, rest sourced from reference TRBV19 and TRBJ1-2, is DGGITQSPKYLFRKEGQNVTLSCEQNLNHDAMYWYRQDPGQGLRLIYYSQIVNDFQKGDIAEGYSVSREKKESFPLTVTSAQKNPTAFYLCASSMSLGQNYGYTFGSGTRLTVV.

To note about this clone: It may be a read error: a sequence one base away is much more abundant. This specimen includes other DNA sequences encoding the same CDR3. The V and J genes are TRBV27 and TRBJ1-5; the D is unclear. CDR3 length equals 13 residues. Trimming removed 6 bases at V and 0 bases at J, with 6 bases between. CDR1 and CDR2 (germline): MNHEY, SMNVEV (reference sequence). CDR3 residues: CASSRYSNQPQHF. CDR3 DNA sequence: TGTGCCAGCAGCCGATATAGCAATCAGCCCCAGCATTTT.

This clone has a single count. The chain recombines TRBV7-9 with TRBJ2-1; TRBD1 matches at 7 bases. V was clipped by 4 bases and J by 7 bases; unmatched bases: 7. Per the germline V gene, CDR1 is SEHNR and CDR2 is FQNEAQ (reference sequence). The CDR3 length is 14 residues. The CDR3 nucleotides are TGTGCCAGCAGCTCCCTCAGGGGGTCGAATGAGCAGTTCTTC. It codes for CASSSLRGSNEQFF. Full variable domain (outside the CDR3, taken from reference TRBV7-9 and TRBJ2-1): DTGVSQNPRHKITKRGQNVTFRCDPISEHNRLYWYRQTLGQGPEFLTYFQNEAQLEKSRLLSDRFSAERPKGSFSTLEIQRTEQGDSAMYLCASSSLRGSNEQFFGPGTRLTVL.

The chain joins TRBV5-1 to TRBJ1-4; a possible D gene is TRBD1 (6 bases). Germline lookup yields CDR1 SGHRS and CDR2 YFSETQ. This CDR3 comprises 15 residues. V was trimmed by 2 bases and J by 8 bases, leaving 16 bases between them. CDR3 sequence: CASSLSGTPLEKLFF. CDR3 bases: TGCGCCAGCAGCTTAAGTGGGACACCGCTGGAAAAACTGTTTTTT.

This chain joins TRBV28 and TRBJ2-7, with 11 bases matching TRBD2. Germline trimming cut 10 bases from V and 2 bases from J; bases unmatched to any gene: 10. The CDR3 totals 15 residues. Germline V CDR1 and CDR2: MDHEN, SYDVKM. The CDR3 region has the DNA TGTGCCACCGGTCTAGCGGGAGGCCAACCCTACGAGCAGTACTTC. Translating it yields CATGLAGGQPYEQYF.